Shown below are 11 T cell receptor beta chains from a single sample sequenced in a study of OX40 agonist ivuxolimab in advanced cancers. The repertoire was sequenced with immunoSEQ multiplex PCR; TCRdb's copy has only in-frame clones and lacks some. The sample yields around 100,000 clones, roughly 90% seen once. The specimen was CD4+ or CD8+ T cells sorted from blood, collected in a trial of the OX40 agonist ivuxolimab. The receptor set was obtained from an adult with an advanced solid tumor such as melanoma, head and neck, liver or kidney cancer.

This rearrangement joins TRBV6-6 to TRBJ1-3, with 7 bases that match TRBD1. This CDR3 contains 15 residues. Germline loops: CDR1 MNHNY, CDR2 SVGAGI (reference sequence). The V gene end was trimmed by 9 bases and the J gene end by 0 bases; junction bases not matched to a gene: 8. The DNA for the CDR3 is TGTGCCAGTCGGGACAGACCGAGCTCTGGAAACACCATATATTTT. Translating gives CASRDRPSSGNTIYF.

This chain links TRBV30 with TRBJ2-7; weak D call: TRBD2 (5 bases). The CDR3 extends over 13 amino acids. Trimming removed 0 bases from V and 2 bases from J, with 8 bases in between. Per the germline V gene, CDR1 is GTSNPN and CDR2 is SVGIG (reference sequence). This chain's CDR3 is CAWSVRGPYEQYF. As DNA, the CDR3 is TGTGCCTGGAGTGTACGGGGTCCCTACGAGCAGTACTTC. Using reference TRBV30 and TRBJ2-7 for the parts outside the CDR3, the full variable domain is SQTIHQWPATLVQPVGSPLSLECTVEGTSNPNLYWYRQAAGRGLQLLFYSVGIGQISSEVPQNLSASRPQDRQFILSSKKLLLSDSGFYLCAWSVRGPYEQYFGPGTRLTVT.

The J gene is TRBJ1-2, the V gene TRBV28, with TRBD1 matching over 7 bases. The CDR3 spans 16 residues. J was trimmed by 3 bases and V by 4 bases; bases with no gene match: 11. Germline CDR1 is MDHEN and CDR2 is SYDVKM. DNA of the CDR3: TGTGCCAGCAGTTCTCCTTCAAACAGGGGACACTATGGCTACACCTTC. This translates into CASSSPSNRGHYGYTF.

Concerning this clone itself: At one end the junction does not follow the germline gene, possibly because of a read error. The rearrangement links TRBV19 to TRBJ2-1; 7 bases are shared with TRBD2. The germline V gene encodes CDR1 LNHDA and CDR2 SQIVND (reference sequence). There are 15 residues in the CDR3. The CDR3 reads CASRGRDYSNNEQFF. The CDR3 DNA follows: TGTGCCAGTAGAGGTCGGGACTACTCCAACAATGAGCAGTTCTTC.

This clone was detected only a few times. The V gene is TRBV10-3, the J gene TRBJ2-7, with D uncertain. From germline, CDR1 is ENHRY and CDR2 SYGVKD. Trimming shortened V by 2 bases and J by 7 bases, and 6 bases separated the two germline ends. The CDR3 has 11 residues. This CDR3 is CAISETGEQYF. As DNA, the CDR3 is TGTGCCATCAGTGAGACCGGAGAGCAGTACTTC.

V is TRBV28 and J is TRBJ2-7; D is unresolved. The CDR3 has 13 residues. V lost 7 bases and J 2 bases, leaving 12 bases between the germline ends. Germline assignment: CDR1 MDHEN and CDR2 SYDVKM. The DNA of the CDR3 is TGTGCCAGCACCCCACTTGTTCCCTACGAGCAGTACTTC. This codes for CASTPLVPYEQYF.

CDR3 nucleotides: TGTGCCAGCTCAGTATGGACAGGGGGCTTACTAGACTCTGGGGCCAACGTCCTGACTTTC. This codes for CASSVWTGGLLDSGANVLTF. The chain employs TRBV18 and TRBJ2-6; TRBD1 matches 11 bases. The CDR3 runs 20 residues. Germline CDR1 KGHSH, CDR2 LQKENI. V lost 5 bases to trimming and J lost 0 bases; unmatched junction nucleotides: 12.

V gene TRBV11-3 combines with J gene TRBJ2-2; TRBD1 is a possible D gene (5 bases). V gave up 2 bases and J gave up 4 bases, with 8 bases separating them. There are 14 residues in the CDR3. Germline CDR1 and CDR2: SGHNT and YENEEA. CDR3 amino acids: CASSLRGSTGELFF. As DNA, the CDR3 is TGTGCCAGCAGCTTAAGGGGCAGCACCGGGGAGCTGTTTTTT.

The V gene is TRBV19, the J gene TRBJ2-2, with D uncertain. Looked up from germline, CDR1 is LNHDA and CDR2 is SQIVND (reference sequence). The CDR3 has 13 amino acids. Trimming cost V 4 bases and J 4 bases, with 7 bases left between them. The DNA of the CDR3 is TGTGCCAGTAGTACCGTCATCACCGGGGAGCTGTTTTTT. Its translation: CASSTVITGELFF.

CDR3 DNA sequence: TGCAGTGCTAGAGGGGAATATGGCTACACCTTC. This gives the protein CSARGEYGYTF. V is TRBV20-1 and J is TRBJ1-2; D is undetermined. CDR3 size: 11 residues. Trimming removed 1 base at V and 5 bases at J, with 5 bases between. The germline V gene has CDR1 DFQATT and CDR2 SNEGSKA (reference sequence).

This clone showed up just once. The rearrangement links TRBV2 to TRBJ2-1; possible D gene TRBD2, 5 bases. CDR1 is SNHLY, CDR2 FYNNEI, per germline. V lost 1 base and J 10 bases, leaving 5 bases between the germline ends. CDR3 length: 11 residues. The CDR3 bases are TGTGCCAGCAGTGAAGGCGGGGAGCAGTTCTTC. Protein: CASSEGGEQFF. The complete variable domain, with remaining parts taken from reference TRBV2 and TRBJ2-1, reads EPEVTQTPSHQVTQMGQEVILRCVPISNHLYFYWYRQILGQKVEFLVSFYNNEISEKSEIFDDQFSVERPDGSNFTLKIRSTKLEDSAMYFCASSEGGEQFFGPGTRLTVL.